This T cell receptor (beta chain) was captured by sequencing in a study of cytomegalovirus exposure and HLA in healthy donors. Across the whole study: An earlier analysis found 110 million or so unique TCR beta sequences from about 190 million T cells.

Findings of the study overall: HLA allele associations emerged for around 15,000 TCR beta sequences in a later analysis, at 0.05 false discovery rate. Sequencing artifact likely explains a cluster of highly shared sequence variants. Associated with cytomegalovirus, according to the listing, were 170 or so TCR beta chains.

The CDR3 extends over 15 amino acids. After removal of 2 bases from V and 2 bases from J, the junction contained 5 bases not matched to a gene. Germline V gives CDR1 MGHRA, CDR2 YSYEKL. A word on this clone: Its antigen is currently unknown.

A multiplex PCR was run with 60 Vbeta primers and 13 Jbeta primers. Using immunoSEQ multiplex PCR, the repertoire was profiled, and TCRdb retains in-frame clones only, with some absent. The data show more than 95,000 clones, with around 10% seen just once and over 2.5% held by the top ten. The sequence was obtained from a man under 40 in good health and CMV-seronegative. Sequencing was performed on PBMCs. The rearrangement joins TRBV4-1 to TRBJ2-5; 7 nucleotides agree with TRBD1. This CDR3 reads CASSQPDRAQETQYF. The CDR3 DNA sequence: TGCGCCAGCAGCCAACCCGACAGGGCGCAAGAGACCCAGTACTTC.